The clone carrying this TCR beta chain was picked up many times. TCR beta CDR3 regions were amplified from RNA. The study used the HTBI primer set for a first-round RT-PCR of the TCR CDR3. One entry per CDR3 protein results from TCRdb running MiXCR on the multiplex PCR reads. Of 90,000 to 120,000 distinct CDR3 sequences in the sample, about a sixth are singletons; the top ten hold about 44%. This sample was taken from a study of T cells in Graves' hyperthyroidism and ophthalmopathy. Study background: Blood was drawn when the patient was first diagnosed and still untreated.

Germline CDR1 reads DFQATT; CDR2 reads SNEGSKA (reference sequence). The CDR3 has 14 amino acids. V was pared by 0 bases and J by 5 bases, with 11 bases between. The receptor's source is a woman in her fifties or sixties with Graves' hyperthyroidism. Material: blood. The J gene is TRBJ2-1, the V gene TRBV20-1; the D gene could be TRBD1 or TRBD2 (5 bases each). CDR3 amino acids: CSAREGTPHNEQFF. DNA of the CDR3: TGCAGTGCTAGAGAGGGGACCCCTCACAATGAGCAGTTCTTC.